This paragraph reports one TCR beta chain. Its specificity is not known. The memory fraction was CD4+CD45RO+CD25- cells. Whole-study results and caveats: Tumor memory CD4+ T cell TCR gene usage was found to cluster with blood and lymph node memory CD4+ cells and with lymph node naive CD4+ cells. The larger-cohort validation was restricted to a single TCR beta V-J rearrangement rather than whole repertoires.

Trimming took 1 base from V and 3 from J, leaving 4 bases between them. The CDR3 length is 13 residues. Per the germline V gene, CDR1 is LGHNA and CDR2 is YNFKEQ. After constant-region reverse-primer amplification, full-length variable regions underwent semi-nested PCR with Nested Universal Primer A. TCRdb fed the 5' RACE reads into MiXCR, producing one record per CDR3 protein. The sample lists 35,000 to 50,000 distinct CDR3 sequences, 30% seen once, with under 5% in the top ten. The V gene is TRBV4-2, the J gene TRBJ1-3; D not resolved. The source material was tumor-infiltrating memory CD4+ T cells sorted from the breast tumor. Subset here: memory CD4+ T cells, CD4+CD45RO+CD25-. This sequence was found in a female donor with breast cancer. CDR3 in amino acids: CASSQGRGNTIYF. The CDR3 DNA follows: TGTGCCAGCAGCCAAGGGCGTGGAAACACCATATATTTT.